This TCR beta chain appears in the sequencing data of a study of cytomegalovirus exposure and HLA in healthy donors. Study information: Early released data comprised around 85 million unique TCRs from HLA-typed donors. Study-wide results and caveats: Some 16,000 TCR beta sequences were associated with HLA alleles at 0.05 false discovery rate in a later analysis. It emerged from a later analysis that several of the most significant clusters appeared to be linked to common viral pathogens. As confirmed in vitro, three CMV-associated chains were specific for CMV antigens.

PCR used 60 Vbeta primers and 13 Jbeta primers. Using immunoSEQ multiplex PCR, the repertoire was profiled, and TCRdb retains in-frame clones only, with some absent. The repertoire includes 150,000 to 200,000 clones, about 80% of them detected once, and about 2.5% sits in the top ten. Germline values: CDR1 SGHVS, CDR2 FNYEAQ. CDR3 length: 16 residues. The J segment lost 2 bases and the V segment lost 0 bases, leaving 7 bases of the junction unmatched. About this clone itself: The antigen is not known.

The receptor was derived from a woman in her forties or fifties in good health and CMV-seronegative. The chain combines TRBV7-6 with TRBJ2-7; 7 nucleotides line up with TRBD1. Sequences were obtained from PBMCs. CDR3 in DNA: TGTGCCAGCAGCTTAGCGACCGGGACAGTTACCTACGAGCAGTACTTC. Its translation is CASSLATGTVTYEQYF.